The rows below give T cell receptor beta chains drawn from one sample of a study of cytomegalovirus exposure and HLA in healthy donors. Sequencing was performed with immunoSEQ multiplex PCR; in TCRdb, only in-frame clones are kept and a portion is missing. The sample yields 150,000 to 200,000 clones, roughly 80% seen once. Sequencing used PBMCs. These receptors were taken from a man in his forties or fifties in good health and CMV-seropositive. Both conserved end residues are part of each CDR3. Fields, in order: clone size, V gene, D gene, J gene, CDR3 protein, CDR3 DNA. The D gene is left open where the match is weak. Some rows have no size entry. The others give once, few or many, or a class for an expanded clone.

abundance: .
v_gene: TRBV2
d_gene: TRBD1
j_gene: TRBJ1-4
CDR3aa: CASSYPGQPVNELFF
CDR3nt: TGTGCCAGCAGCTACCCGGGACAGCCGGTTAATGAACTGTTTTTT

abundance: once
v_gene: TRBV6-1
d_gene: .
j_gene: TRBJ1-1
CDR3aa: CASSQGMLNTEAFF
CDR3nt: TGTGCCAGCAGTCAGGGGATGCTGAACACTGAAGCTTTCTTT

abundance: .
v_gene: TRBV6-5
d_gene: .
j_gene: TRBJ2-1
CDR3aa: CASSYDRGADNEQFF
CDR3nt: TGTGCCAGCAGTTACGATCGGGGGGCGGACAATGAGCAGTTCTTC

abundance: .
v_gene: TRBV2
d_gene: .
j_gene: TRBJ1-1
CDR3aa: CASSNDFRTEAFF
CDR3nt: TGTGCCAGCAGTAATGACTTTCGCACTGAAGCTTTCTTT

abundance: .
v_gene: TRBV5-1
d_gene: .
j_gene: TRBJ2-7
CDR3aa: CASSLGVGSYEQYF
CDR3nt: TGCGCCAGCAGTTTAGGGGTTGGATCCTACGAGCAGTACTTC

abundance: .
v_gene: TRBV30
d_gene: TRBD1
j_gene: TRBJ1-5
CDR3aa: CAWSRTGGYNQPQHF
CDR3nt: TGTGCCTGGAGTCGGACAGGGGGCTACAATCAGCCCCAGCATTTT

abundance: .
v_gene: TRBV7-9
d_gene: .
j_gene: TRBJ2-7
CDR3aa: CASRRSRGDEQYF
CDR3nt: TGTGCCAGCAGAAGATCCCGCGGCGACGAGCAGTACTTC

abundance: few
v_gene: TRBV5-5
d_gene: .
j_gene: TRBJ2-3
CDR3aa: CASSSSRLFTDTQYF
CDR3nt: TGTGCCAGCAGCTCCTCGCGGTTATTCACAGATACGCAGTATTTT

abundance: few
v_gene: TRBV5-4
d_gene: .
j_gene: TRBJ1-1
CDR3aa: CASSVFNRNTEAFF
CDR3nt: TGTGCCAGCAGCGTTTTCAACAGAAACACTGAAGCTTTCTTT

abundance: .
v_gene: TRBV7-3
d_gene: .
j_gene: TRBJ1-2
CDR3aa: CASSLTIGGYGYTF
CDR3nt: TGTGCCAGCAGCTTAACTATAGGGGGCTATGGCTACACCTTC

abundance: once
v_gene: TRBV18
d_gene: .
j_gene: TRBJ1-2
CDR3aa: CASSPEGGYGYTF
CDR3nt: TGTGCCAGCTCACCAGAGGGAGGGTATGGCTACACCTTC

abundance: .
v_gene: TRBV2
d_gene: TRBD1
j_gene: TRBJ1-4
CDR3aa: CASSAVVRGRTNEKLFF
CDR3nt: TGTGCCAGCAGCGCAGTCGTCAGGGGGCGAACTAATGAAAAACTGTTTTTT

abundance: .
v_gene: TRBV5-1
d_gene: TRBD2
j_gene: TRBJ2-3
CDR3aa: CASSSGPPSGGDTQYF
CDR3nt: TGCGCCAGCAGCTCCGGCCCTCCTAGCGGGGGTGATACGCAGTATTTT

abundance: .
v_gene: TRBV7-2
d_gene: TRBD1
j_gene: TRBJ2-7
CDR3aa: CASSYSGTGTYEQYF
CDR3nt: TGTGCCAGCAGCTACTCCGGGACAGGCACCTACGAGCAGTACTTC

abundance: .
v_gene: TRBV7-8
d_gene: .
j_gene: TRBJ1-1
CDR3aa: CASSYIQGLNTEAFF
CDR3nt: TGTGCCAGCAGCTATATTCAGGGTCTGAACACTGAAGCTTTCTTT

abundance: .
v_gene: TRBV6-5
d_gene: .
j_gene: TRBJ1-5
CDR3aa: CASTSGIGQPQHF
CDR3nt: TGTGCCAGCACCTCAGGGATCGGTCAGCCCCAGCATTTT

abundance: .
v_gene: TRBV9
d_gene: TRBD1
j_gene: TRBJ2-5
CDR3aa: CASTPSSTGPGETQYF
CDR3nt: TGTGCCAGCACCCCGTCCTCGACAGGGCCGGGGGAGACCCAGTACTTC

abundance: once
v_gene: TRBV30
d_gene: .
j_gene: TRBJ1-4
CDR3aa: CAWSPGVGEKLFF
CDR3nt: TGTGCCTGGAGTCCCGGGGTGGGCGAAAAACTGTTTTTT

abundance: few
v_gene: TRBV5-1
d_gene: TRBD1
j_gene: TRBJ1-2
CDR3aa: CASSLRQGDNYGYTF
CDR3nt: TGCGCCAGCAGCCTGCGACAGGGAGATAACTATGGCTACACCTTC

abundance: .
v_gene: TRBV13
d_gene: TRBD1
j_gene: TRBJ2-3
CDR3aa: CASSLVGQGIRTDTQYF
CDR3nt: TGTGCCAGCAGCTTAGTGGGACAGGGGATAAGGACAGATACGCAGTATTTT

abundance: .
v_gene: TRBV6-5
d_gene: TRBD1
j_gene: TRBJ2-2
CDR3aa: CASSHQPDRVGLF
CDR3nt: TGTGCCAGCAGCCACCAACCCGACAGGGTCGGGCTTTTT

abundance: few
v_gene: TRBV5-8
d_gene: TRBD2
j_gene: TRBJ2-3
CDR3aa: CASSLAVAGGPVDTQYF
CDR3nt: TGTGCCAGCAGCTTGGCCGTAGCGGGGGGGCCGGTAGATACGCAGTATTTT

abundance: .
v_gene: TRBV5-8
d_gene: .
j_gene: TRBJ2-7
CDR3aa: CASRLGRRESYEQYF
CDR3nt: TGTGCCAGCAGGCTGGGGAGAAGGGAATCCTACGAGCAGTACTTC

abundance: once
v_gene: TRBV6-5
d_gene: TRBD1
j_gene: TRBJ1-2
CDR3aa: CASSYEGGDGYTF
CDR3nt: TGTGCCAGCAGTTATGAAGGGGGCGATGGCTACACCTTC

abundance: .
v_gene: TRBV18
d_gene: TRBD1
j_gene: TRBJ1-1
CDR3aa: CASSPSTGGRTEAFF
CDR3nt: TGTGCCAGCTCACCCTCCACAGGGGGCAGGACTGAAGCTTTCTTT

abundance: .
v_gene: TRBV7-3
d_gene: .
j_gene: TRBJ2-2
CDR3aa: CASRREAGELFF
CDR3nt: TGTGCCAGCAGACGAGAGGCCGGGGAGCTGTTTTTT

abundance: .
v_gene: TRBV9
d_gene: .
j_gene: TRBJ1-3
CDR3aa: CASSVGGVNGNTIYF
CDR3nt: TGTGCCAGCAGCGTAGGCGGGGTGAATGGAAACACCATATATTTT

abundance: .
v_gene: TRBV9
d_gene: .
j_gene: TRBJ2-1
CDR3aa: CASSVANYDEQFF
CDR3nt: TGTGCCAGCAGCGTTGCCAACTACGATGAGCAGTTCTTC

abundance: .
v_gene: TRBV5-1
d_gene: TRBD1
j_gene: TRBJ2-7
CDR3aa: CASSPRQGTYEQYF
CDR3nt: TGCGCCAGCAGCCCGAGACAGGGGACCTACGAGCAGTACTTC

abundance: .
v_gene: TRBV18
d_gene: TRBD2
j_gene: TRBJ2-7
CDR3aa: CASSTRTSGSLYEQYF
CDR3nt: TGTGCCAGCTCAACTAGGACTAGCGGGAGTCTTTACGAGCAGTACTTC

abundance: .
v_gene: TRBV4-1
d_gene: TRBD2
j_gene: TRBJ2-5
CDR3aa: CASSLRGTSGLETQYF
CDR3nt: TGCGCCAGCAGCCTCAGAGGCACTAGCGGTTTAGAGACCCAGTACTTC

abundance: .
v_gene: TRBV2
d_gene: .
j_gene: TRBJ1-1
CDR3aa: CASSVPKAEAFF
CDR3nt: TGTGCCAGCAGTGTCCCTAAAGCTGAAGCTTTCTTT

abundance: .
v_gene: TRBV10-2
d_gene: TRBD2
j_gene: TRBJ2-3
CDR3aa: CASSERLAGRNTQYF
CDR3nt: TGCGCCAGCAGTGAAAGACTAGCGGGCAGAAATACGCAGTATTTT

abundance: .
v_gene: TRBV4-1
d_gene: TRBD1
j_gene: TRBJ2-7
CDR3aa: CASSLRQGITYEQYF
CDR3nt: TGCGCCAGCAGCCTTCGACAGGGGATCACCTACGAGCAGTACTTC

abundance: .
v_gene: TRBV27
d_gene: TRBD1
j_gene: TRBJ1-5
CDR3aa: CASSLSGQGTDQPQHF
CDR3nt: TGTGCCAGCAGTTTATCTGGACAGGGGACCGACCAGCCCCAGCATTTT

abundance: .
v_gene: TRBV6-5
d_gene: TRBD1
j_gene: TRBJ1-2
CDR3aa: CASRRTGSNYGYTF
CDR3nt: TGTGCCAGCAGACGGACAGGGTCTAACTATGGCTACACCTTC

abundance: .
v_gene: TRBV28
d_gene: TRBD1
j_gene: TRBJ1-2
CDR3aa: CASRTRTGRDSYGYTF
CDR3nt: TGTGCCAGCAGGACCCGGACAGGGAGGGACTCCTATGGCTACACCTTC

abundance: .
v_gene: TRBV6-5
d_gene: .
j_gene: TRBJ1-2
CDR3aa: CASSPENRVYGYTF
CDR3nt: TGTGCCAGCAGTCCCGAGAACAGGGTCTATGGCTACACCTTC

abundance: few
v_gene: TRBV2
d_gene: TRBD1
j_gene: TRBJ1-1
CDR3aa: CASSDEGADTEAFF
CDR3nt: TGTGCCAGCAGTGACGAGGGGGCGGACACTGAAGCTTTCTTT

abundance: .
v_gene: TRBV5-5
d_gene: TRBD2
j_gene: TRBJ2-5
CDR3aa: CASSSGTTRETQYF
CDR3nt: TGTGCCAGCAGCTCCGGGACTACGAGGGAGACCCAGTACTTC

abundance: .
v_gene: TRBV7-9
d_gene: .
j_gene: TRBJ2-7
CDR3aa: CASSLTVDEQYF
CDR3nt: TGTGCCAGCAGCTTAACGGTTGACGAGCAGTACTTC

abundance: .
v_gene: TRBV6-5
d_gene: .
j_gene: TRBJ1-1
CDR3aa: CASSSKLGQSEAFF
CDR3nt: TGTGCCAGCAGTTCCAAACTCGGACAGAGTGAAGCTTTCTTT

abundance: few
v_gene: TRBV18
d_gene: TRBD1
j_gene: TRBJ2-2
CDR3aa: CASSRGQADTGELFF
CDR3nt: TGTGCCAGCTCACGGGGACAGGCCGACACCGGGGAGCTGTTTTTT

abundance: .
v_gene: TRBV7-2
d_gene: TRBD1
j_gene: TRBJ2-7
CDR3aa: CASSLAGRGWYEQYF
CDR3nt: TGTGCCAGCAGCTTAGCGGGCAGGGGGTGGTACGAGCAGTACTTC

abundance: .
v_gene: TRBV6-5
d_gene: TRBD1
j_gene: TRBJ1-2
CDR3aa: CASSSMTGFYGYTF
CDR3nt: TGTGCCAGCAGTAGCATGACAGGGTTTTATGGCTACACCTTC

abundance: .
v_gene: TRBV28
d_gene: .
j_gene: TRBJ1-4
CDR3aa: CASSPRLGGEGEKLFF
CDR3nt: TGTGCCAGCAGCCCCCGGCTGGGAGGGGAGGGTGAAAAACTGTTTTTT

abundance: .
v_gene: TRBV9
d_gene: TRBD2
j_gene: TRBJ2-7
CDR3aa: CASSVSSGGSYEQYF
CDR3nt: TGTGCCAGCAGCGTATCGAGCGGGGGTTCCTACGAGCAGTACTTC

abundance: few
v_gene: TRBV5-5
d_gene: TRBD2
j_gene: TRBJ2-7
CDR3aa: CASSPDGSGGSSYEQYF
CDR3nt: TGTGCCAGCAGCCCCGACGGAAGCGGGGGCAGCTCCTACGAGCAGTACTTC

abundance: .
v_gene: TRBV30
d_gene: .
j_gene: TRBJ2-1
CDR3aa: CALDISGNYNEQFF
CDR3nt: TGTGCCCTTGATATTAGCGGAAATTACAATGAGCAGTTCTTC

abundance: .
v_gene: TRBV11-2
d_gene: .
j_gene: TRBJ2-2
CDR3aa: CASTESGSNTGELFF
CDR3nt: TGTGCCAGCACCGAAAGCGGTTCGAACACCGGGGAGCTGTTTTTT

abundance: .
v_gene: TRBV18
d_gene: .
j_gene: TRBJ1-1
CDR3aa: CASSPRQGNPEAFF
CDR3nt: TGTGCCAGCTCACCGCGGCAGGGGAACCCTGAAGCTTTCTTT

abundance: .
v_gene: TRBV19
d_gene: TRBD2
j_gene: TRBJ2-7
CDR3aa: CASSRGGVEQYF
CDR3nt: TGTGCCAGTAGTAGGGGAGGGGTCGAGCAGTACTTC

abundance: few
v_gene: TRBV30
d_gene: .
j_gene: TRBJ2-7
CDR3aa: CAWSVPGEQYF
CDR3nt: TGTGCCTGGAGTGTACCAGGCGAGCAGTACTTC

abundance: .
v_gene: TRBV7-2
d_gene: .
j_gene: TRBJ2-1
CDR3aa: CASSLVGGTVYNEQFF
CDR3nt: TGTGCCAGCAGCTTAGTCGGCGGGACGGTCTACAATGAGCAGTTCTTC

abundance: .
v_gene: TRBV4-1
d_gene: TRBD1
j_gene: TRBJ2-5
CDR3aa: CASSQVLPGTGGRTQYF
CDR3nt: TGCGCCAGCAGCCAAGTCCTCCCCGGGACAGGGGGCAGGACCCAGTACTTC

abundance: few
v_gene: TRBV23-1
d_gene: TRBD2
j_gene: TRBJ2-7
CDR3aa: CASSQPGTSLPSYEQYF
CDR3nt: TGCGCCAGCAGTCAACCGGGGACTAGCCTCCCCTCCTACGAGCAGTACTTC

abundance: .
v_gene: TRBV28
d_gene: TRBD1
j_gene: TRBJ1-6
CDR3aa: CASSSTYRGQGSPLHF
CDR3nt: TGTGCCAGCAGTTCCACCTACAGGGGGCAGGGGTCACCCCTCCACTTT

abundance: .
v_gene: TRBV30
d_gene: .
j_gene: TRBJ2-5
CDR3aa: CAWSDRRETQYF
CDR3nt: TGTGCCTGGAGCGACAGGAGAGAGACCCAGTACTTC

abundance: .
v_gene: TRBV4-3
d_gene: TRBD1
j_gene: TRBJ2-7
CDR3aa: CASSRGQGAPYEQYF
CDR3nt: TGCGCCAGCAGCCGGGGACAGGGGGCACCCTACGAGCAGTACTTC